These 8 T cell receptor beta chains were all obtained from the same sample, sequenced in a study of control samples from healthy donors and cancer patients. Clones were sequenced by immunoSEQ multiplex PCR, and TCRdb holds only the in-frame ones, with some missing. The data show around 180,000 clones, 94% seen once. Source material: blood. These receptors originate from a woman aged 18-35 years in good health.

CDR3 residues: CASSHPGQGNTGELFF. CDR3 DNA sequence: TGCGCCAGCAGCCACCCCGGACAGGGTAACACCGGGGAGCTGTTTTTT. V usage is TRBV4-3 and J usage is TRBJ2-2; TRBD1 matches at 8 bases. Germline V gene sequence: CDR1 LGHNA, CDR2 YSLEER. The V segment lost 3 bases and the J segment 2 bases; nucleotides outside the gene matches: 5. The length of the CDR3 is 16 residues.

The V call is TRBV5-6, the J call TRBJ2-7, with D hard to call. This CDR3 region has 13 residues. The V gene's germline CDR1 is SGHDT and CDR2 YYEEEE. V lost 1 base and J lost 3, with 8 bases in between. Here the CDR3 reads CASSLLSDYEQYF. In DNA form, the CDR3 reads TGTGCCAGCAGCTTGTTAAGTGACTACGAGCAGTACTTC.

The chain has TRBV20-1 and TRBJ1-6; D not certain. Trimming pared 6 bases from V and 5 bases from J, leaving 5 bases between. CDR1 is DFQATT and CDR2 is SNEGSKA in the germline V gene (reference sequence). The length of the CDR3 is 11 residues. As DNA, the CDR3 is TGCAGTGCCCCAGATAATTCACCCCTCCACTTT. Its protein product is CSAPDNSPLHF.

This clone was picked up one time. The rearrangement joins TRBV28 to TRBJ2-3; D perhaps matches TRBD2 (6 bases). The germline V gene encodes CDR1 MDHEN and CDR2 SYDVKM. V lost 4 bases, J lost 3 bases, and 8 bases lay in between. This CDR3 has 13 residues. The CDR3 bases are TGTGCCAGCAGTTGGACTAAGACAGATACGCAGTATTTT. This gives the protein CASSWTKTDTQYF.

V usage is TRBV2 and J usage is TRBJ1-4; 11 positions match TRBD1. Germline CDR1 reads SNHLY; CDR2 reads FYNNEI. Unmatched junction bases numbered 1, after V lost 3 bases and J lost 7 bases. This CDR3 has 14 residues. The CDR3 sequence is CASSEGTGGEKLFF. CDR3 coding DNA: TGTGCCAGCAGTGAGGGGACAGGGGGTGAAAAACTGTTTTTT. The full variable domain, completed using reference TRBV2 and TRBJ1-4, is EPEVTQTPSHQVTQMGQEVILRCVPISNHLYFYWYRQILGQKVEFLVSFYNNEISEKSEIFDDQFSVERPDGSNFTLKIRSTKLEDSAMYFCASSEGTGGEKLFFGSGTQLSVL.

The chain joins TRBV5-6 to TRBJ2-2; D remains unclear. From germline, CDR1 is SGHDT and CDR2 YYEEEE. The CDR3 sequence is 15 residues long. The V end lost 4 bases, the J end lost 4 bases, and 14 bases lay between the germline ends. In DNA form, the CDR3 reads TGTGCCAGCAGCCTCGGCCGGCAGATCACCGGGGAGCTGTTTTTT. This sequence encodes CASSLGRQITGELFF.

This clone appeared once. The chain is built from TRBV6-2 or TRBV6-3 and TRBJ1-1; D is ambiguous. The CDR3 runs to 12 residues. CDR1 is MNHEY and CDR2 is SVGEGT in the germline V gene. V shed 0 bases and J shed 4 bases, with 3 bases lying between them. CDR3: CASSYSFTEAFF. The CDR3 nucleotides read TGTGCCAGCAGTTACTCTTTCACTGAAGCTTTCTTT.

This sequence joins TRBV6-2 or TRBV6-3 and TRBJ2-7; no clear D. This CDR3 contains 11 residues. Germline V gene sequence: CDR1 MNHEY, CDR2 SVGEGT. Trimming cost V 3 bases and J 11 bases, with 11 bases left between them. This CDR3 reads CASSYPPGKYF. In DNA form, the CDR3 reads TGTGCCAGCAGTTATCCCCCTGGAAAGTACTTC.